This TCR beta chain was identified in a study of blood T cell repertoires in COVID-19. About the study: Researchers got acute and convalescent COVID-19 samples from the United States, Italy and Spain. Nucleic acid was either cDNA or gDNA, and it came from T cells, B-cell-depleted T cells, or PBMCs.

V dropped 4 bases and J dropped 4 bases, with 8 bases sitting between them. Germline values: CDR1 PRHDT, CDR2 FYEKMQ (reference sequence). The CDR3 covers 12 residues. Here immunoSEQ multiplex PCR was the method, and the copy in TCRdb shows in-frame clones only, minus some. The table records 250,000 to 300,000 clones, around 90% of them present only once. Input material: PBMCs or T cells enriched from blood (not recorded which). The rearrangement links TRBV13 to TRBJ2-7, with a tentative D call TRBD2 (6 bases). This TCR was recovered from a woman aged 40 to 50 with acute COVID-19. This CDR3 reads CASSSGTYEQYF. CDR3 in DNA: TGTGCCAGCAGCTCCGGGACTTACGAGCAGTACTTC. Complete variable domain (other parts from reference TRBV13 and TRBJ2-7): AAGVIQSPRHLIKEKRETATLKCYPIPRHDTVYWYQQGPGQDPQFLISFYEKMQSDKGSIPDRFSAQQFSDYHSELNMSSLELGDSALYFCASSSGTYEQYFGPGTRLTVT.